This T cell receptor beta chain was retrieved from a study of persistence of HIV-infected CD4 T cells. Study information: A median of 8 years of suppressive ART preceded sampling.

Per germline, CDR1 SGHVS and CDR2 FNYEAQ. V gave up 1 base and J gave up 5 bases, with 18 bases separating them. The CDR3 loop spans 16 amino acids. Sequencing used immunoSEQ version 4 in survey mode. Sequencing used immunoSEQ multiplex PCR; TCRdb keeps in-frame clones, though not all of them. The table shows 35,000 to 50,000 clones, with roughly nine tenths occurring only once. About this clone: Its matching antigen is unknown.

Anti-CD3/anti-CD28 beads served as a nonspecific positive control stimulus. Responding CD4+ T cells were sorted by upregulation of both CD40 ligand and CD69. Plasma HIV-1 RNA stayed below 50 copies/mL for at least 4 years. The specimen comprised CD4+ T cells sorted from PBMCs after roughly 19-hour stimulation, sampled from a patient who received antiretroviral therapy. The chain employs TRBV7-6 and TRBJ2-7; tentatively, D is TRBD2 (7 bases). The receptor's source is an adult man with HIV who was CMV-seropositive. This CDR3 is CASSLVGGGAGDEQYF. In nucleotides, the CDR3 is TGTGCCAGCAGCTTAGTCGGCGGGGGCGCAGGCGACGAGCAGTACTTC.